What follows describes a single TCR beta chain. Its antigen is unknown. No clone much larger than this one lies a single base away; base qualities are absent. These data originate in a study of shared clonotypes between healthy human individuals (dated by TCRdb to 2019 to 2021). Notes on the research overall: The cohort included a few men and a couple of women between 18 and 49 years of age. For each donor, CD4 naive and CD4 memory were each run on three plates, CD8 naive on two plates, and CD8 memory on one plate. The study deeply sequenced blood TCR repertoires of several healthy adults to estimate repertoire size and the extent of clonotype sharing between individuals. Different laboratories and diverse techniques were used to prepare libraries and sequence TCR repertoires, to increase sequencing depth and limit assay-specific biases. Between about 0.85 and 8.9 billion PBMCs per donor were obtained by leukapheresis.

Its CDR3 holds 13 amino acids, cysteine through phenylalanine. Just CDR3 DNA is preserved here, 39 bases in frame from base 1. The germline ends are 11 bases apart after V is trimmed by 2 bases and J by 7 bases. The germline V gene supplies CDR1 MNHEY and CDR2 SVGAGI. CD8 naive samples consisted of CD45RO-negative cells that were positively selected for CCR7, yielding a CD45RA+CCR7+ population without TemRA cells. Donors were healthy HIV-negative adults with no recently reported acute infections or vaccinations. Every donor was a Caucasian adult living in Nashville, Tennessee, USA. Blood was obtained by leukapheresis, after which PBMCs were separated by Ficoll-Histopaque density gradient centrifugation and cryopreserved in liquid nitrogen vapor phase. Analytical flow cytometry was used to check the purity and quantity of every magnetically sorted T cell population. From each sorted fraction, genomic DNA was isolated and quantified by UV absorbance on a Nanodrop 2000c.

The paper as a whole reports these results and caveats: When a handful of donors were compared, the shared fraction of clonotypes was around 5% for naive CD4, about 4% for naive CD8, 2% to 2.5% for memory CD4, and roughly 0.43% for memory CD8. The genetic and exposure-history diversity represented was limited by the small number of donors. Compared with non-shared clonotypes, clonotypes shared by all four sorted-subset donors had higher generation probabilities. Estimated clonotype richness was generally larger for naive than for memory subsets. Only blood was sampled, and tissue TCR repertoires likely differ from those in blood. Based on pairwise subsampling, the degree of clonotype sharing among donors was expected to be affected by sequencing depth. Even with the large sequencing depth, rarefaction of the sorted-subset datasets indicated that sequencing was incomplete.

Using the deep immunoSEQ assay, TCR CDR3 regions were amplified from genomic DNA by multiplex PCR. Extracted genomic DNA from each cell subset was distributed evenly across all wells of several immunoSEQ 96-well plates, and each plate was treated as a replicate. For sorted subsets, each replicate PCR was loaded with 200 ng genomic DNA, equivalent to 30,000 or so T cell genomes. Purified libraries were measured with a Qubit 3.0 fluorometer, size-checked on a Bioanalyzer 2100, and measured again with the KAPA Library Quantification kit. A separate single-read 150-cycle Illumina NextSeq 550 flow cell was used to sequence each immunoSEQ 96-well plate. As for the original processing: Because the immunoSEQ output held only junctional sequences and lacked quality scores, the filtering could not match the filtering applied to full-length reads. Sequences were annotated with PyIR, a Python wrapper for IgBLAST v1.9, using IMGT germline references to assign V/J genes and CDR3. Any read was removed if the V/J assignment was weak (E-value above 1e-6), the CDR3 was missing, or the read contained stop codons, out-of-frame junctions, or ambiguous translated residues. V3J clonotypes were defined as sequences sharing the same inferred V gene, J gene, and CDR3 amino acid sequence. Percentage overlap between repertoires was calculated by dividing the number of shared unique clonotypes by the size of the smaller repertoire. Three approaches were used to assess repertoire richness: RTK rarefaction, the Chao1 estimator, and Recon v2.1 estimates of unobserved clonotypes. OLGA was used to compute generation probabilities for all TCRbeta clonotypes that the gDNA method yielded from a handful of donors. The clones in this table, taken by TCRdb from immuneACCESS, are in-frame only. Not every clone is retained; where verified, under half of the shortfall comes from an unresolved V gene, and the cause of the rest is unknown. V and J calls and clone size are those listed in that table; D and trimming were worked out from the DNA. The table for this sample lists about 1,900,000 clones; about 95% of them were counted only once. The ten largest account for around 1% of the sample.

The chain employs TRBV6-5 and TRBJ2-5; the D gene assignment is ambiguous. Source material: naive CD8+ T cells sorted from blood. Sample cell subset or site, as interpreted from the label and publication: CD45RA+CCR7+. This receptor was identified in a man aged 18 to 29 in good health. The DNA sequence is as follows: TGTGCCAGCAGTTACCCCGAAACTGGGACCCAGTACTTC. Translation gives CASSYPETGTQYF.